This T cell receptor beta chain emerged from a study of blood T cell repertoires in COVID-19. Study summary: Whether acute or convalescent, the COVID-19 samples came from the United States, Italy and Spain.

Germline V lookup: CDR1 SGHNT, CDR2 YYREEE (reference sequence). CDR3 length equals 14 residues. Trimming removed 0 bases from V and 8 bases from J; junction bases left unmatched: 4. Per the authors' pipeline: Cell counts per sample came from amplifying reference gene primers. Only in-frame clones appear in the TCRdb table, and some are missing; sequencing was by immunoSEQ multiplex PCR. D and trimming were read from the DNA, whereas the V and J calls and clone size are those reported in that table. The sample has tens of thousands of clones, approximately 90% seen once. This receptor was obtained from a human donor with active COVID-19. The donor label of this sample is uncertain. The sequenced material came from peripheral blood. The chain employs TRBV5-4 and TRBJ1-2; TRBD1 aligns across 10 bases. DNA for the CDR3: TGTGCCAGCAGCTTGGGACAGGGGGCTTTGGGCTACACCTTC. It translates to CASSLGQGALGYTF.